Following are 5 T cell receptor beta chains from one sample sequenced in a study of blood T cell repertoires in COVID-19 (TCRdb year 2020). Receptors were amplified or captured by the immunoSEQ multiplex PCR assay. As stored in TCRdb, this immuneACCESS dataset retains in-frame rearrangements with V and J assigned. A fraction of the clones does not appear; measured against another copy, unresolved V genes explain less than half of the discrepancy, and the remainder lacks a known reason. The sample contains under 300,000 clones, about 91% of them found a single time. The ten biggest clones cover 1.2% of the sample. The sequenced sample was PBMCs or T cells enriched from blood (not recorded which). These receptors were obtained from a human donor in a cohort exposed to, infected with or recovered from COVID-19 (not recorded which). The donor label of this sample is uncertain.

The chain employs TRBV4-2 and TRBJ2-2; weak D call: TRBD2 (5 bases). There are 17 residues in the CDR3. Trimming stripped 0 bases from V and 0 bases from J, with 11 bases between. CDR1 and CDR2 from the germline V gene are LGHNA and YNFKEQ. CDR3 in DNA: TGTGCCAGCAGCCAAGATCCCGGACTGCCGAACACCGGGGAGCTGTTTTTT. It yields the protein CASSQDPGLPNTGELFF.

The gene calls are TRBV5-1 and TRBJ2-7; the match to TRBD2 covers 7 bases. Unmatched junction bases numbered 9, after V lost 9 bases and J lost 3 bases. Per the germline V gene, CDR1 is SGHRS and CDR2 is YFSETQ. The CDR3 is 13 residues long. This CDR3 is CATREGGSYEQYF. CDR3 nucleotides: TGCGCCACCAGGGAAGGCGGGAGCTACGAGCAGTACTTC. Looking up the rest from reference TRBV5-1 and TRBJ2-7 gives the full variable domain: KAGVTQTPRYLIKTRGQQVTLSCSPISGHRSVSWYQQTPGQGLQFLFEYFSETQRNKGNFPGRFSGRQFSNSRSEMNVSTLELGDSALYLCATREGGSYEQYFGPGTRLTVT.

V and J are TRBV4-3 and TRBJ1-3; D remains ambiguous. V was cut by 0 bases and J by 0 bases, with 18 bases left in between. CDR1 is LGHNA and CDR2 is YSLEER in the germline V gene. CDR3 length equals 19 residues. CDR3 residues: CASSQDMVGRSTSGNTIYF. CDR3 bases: TGCGCCAGCAGCCAAGATATGGTTGGGCGCTCCACCTCTGGAAACACCATATATTTT.

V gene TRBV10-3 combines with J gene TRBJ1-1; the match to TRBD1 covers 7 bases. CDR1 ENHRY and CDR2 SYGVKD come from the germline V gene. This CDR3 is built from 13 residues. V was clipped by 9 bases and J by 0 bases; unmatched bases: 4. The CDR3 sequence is CAIHRGMNTEAFF. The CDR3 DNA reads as TGTGCCATTCACAGGGGAATGAACACTGAAGCTTTCTTT.

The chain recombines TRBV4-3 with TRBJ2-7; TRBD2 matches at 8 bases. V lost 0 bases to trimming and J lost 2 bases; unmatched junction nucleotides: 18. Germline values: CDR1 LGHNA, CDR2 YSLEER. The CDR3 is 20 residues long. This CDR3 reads CASSQDSPRGLAGTAYEQYF. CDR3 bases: TGCGCCAGCAGCCAAGATTCGCCGCGTGGTCTAGCGGGTACCGCCTACGAGCAGTACTTC.